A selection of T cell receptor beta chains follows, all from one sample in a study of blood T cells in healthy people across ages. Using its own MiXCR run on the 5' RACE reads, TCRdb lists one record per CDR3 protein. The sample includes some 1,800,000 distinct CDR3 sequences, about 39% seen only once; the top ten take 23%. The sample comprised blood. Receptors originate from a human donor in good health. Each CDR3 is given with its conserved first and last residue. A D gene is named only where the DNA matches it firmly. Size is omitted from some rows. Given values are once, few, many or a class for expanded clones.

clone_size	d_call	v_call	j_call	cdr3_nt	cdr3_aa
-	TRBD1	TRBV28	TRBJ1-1	TGTGCCAGCAGTGGGACAGGGCACACTGAAGCTTTCTTT	CASSGTGHTEAFF
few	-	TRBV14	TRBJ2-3	TGTGCCAGCAGCCAAGTGCCCACAGATACGCAGTATTTT	CASSQVPTDTQYF
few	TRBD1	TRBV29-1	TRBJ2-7	TGCAGCGCCCTAACAGGGGAATTCCCCTACGAGCAGTACTTC	CSALTGEFPYEQYF
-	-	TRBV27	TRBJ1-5	TGTGCCAGCAGTATTCTGGGTCAGCCCCAGCATTTT	CASSILGQPQHF
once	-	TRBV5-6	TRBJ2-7	TGTGCCAGCAGCCCAGCGACAGTTGCATGGTACGAGCAGTACTTC	CASSPATVAWYEQYF
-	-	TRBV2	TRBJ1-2	TGTGCCAGCAGTTTACGGGGAGAGGATGTCTATGGCTACACCTTC	CASSLRGEDVYGYTF
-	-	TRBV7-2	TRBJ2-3	TGTGCCAGCAGCTTGCCCGGGAAAACAGATACGCAGTATTTT	CASSLPGKTDTQYF
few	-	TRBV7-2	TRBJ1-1	TGTGCCAGCAGCTTAGTGGCGGGCCAGATGAACACTGAAGCTTTCTTT	CASSLVAGQMNTEAFF
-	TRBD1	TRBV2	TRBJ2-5	TGTGCCAGCAGTGAACAGGGACAGGGTAGAGAGACCCAGTACTTC	CASSEQGQGRETQYF
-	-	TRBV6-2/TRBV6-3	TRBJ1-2	TGTGCCAGCAAACCTACATTGTCCCATGGCTACACCTTC	CASKPTLSHGYTF
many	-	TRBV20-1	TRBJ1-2	TGCAGTGCTAGAGACGACGGCACTCTCGGCTACACCTTC	CSARDDGTLGYTF
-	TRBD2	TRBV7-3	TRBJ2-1	TGTGCCAGCAGCTTACTAGCGGGGGGGGTTGAGCAGTTCTTC	CASSLLAGGVEQFF
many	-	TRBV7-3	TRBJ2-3	TGTGCCAGCAGCTCTCTCGGGGGTAGCACAGATACGCAGTATTTT	CASSSLGGSTDTQYF
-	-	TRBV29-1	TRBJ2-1	TGCAGCGCTTATGGAGGGTCCGACTCCTACAATGAGCAGTTCTTC	CSAYGGSDSYNEQFF
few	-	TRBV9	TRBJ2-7	TGTGCCAGCAGCGGCGGGATGCCGGGGGAGCAGTACTTC	CASSGGMPGEQYF
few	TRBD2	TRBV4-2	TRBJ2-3	TGTGCCAGCAGCCAAGGAATGGTGACTAGCGGGGACACAGATACGCAGTATTTT	CASSQGMVTSGDTDTQYF
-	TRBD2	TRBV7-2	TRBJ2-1	TGTGCCAGCAGCTTTAGCGGGCCGGGCGGTGTTGAGCAGTTCTTC	CASSFSGPGGVEQFF
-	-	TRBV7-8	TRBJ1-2	TGTGCCAGCAGCTTCCTAAGTAATAGAGGCTACACCTTC	CASSFLSNRGYTF
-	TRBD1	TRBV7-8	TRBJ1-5	TGTGCCAGCAGCGGGACAGTAGATAGCAATCAGCCCCAGCATTTT	CASSGTVDSNQPQHF
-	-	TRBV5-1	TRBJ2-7	TGCGCCAGCAGCTTCGGGTCGACAGTCGAGCAGTACTTC	CASSFGSTVEQYF
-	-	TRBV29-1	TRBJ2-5	TGCAGCGTTGAAGAACCCAGCAGGAATGAGCAGTACTTC	CSVEEPSRNEQYF
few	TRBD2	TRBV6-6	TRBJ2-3	TGTGCCAGCAGACGCGGGGGGGCATCATCAGATACGCAGTATTTT	CASRRGGASSDTQYF
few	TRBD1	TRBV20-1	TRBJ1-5	TGCAGTGCCCTGCACCAGACAGGGGGCGAGCAGCCCCAGCATTTT	CSALHQTGGEQPQHF
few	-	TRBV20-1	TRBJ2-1	TGCAGTGCTAGAGTGTCGGGGCGGACCCTTTACAATGAGCAGTTCTTC	CSARVSGRTLYNEQFF
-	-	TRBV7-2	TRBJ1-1	TGTGCCAGCAGCTTCGCCCCAGGCACTGAAGCTTTCTTT	CASSFAPGTEAFF
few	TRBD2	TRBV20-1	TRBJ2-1	TGCAGTGCTAGAGATGGAGTAGCGGGAAACAATGAGCAGTTCTTC	CSARDGVAGNNEQFF
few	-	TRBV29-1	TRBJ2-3	TGCAGCGTTGCTGGACAGTTACGCACAGATACGCAGTATTTT	CSVAGQLRTDTQYF
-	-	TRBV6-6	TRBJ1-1	TGTGCCAGCAGTTACCCCCTCGGGGCAGGGATGAACACTGAAGCTTTCTTT	CASSYPLGAGMNTEAFF
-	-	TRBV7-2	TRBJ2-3	TGTGCCAGCGGCCCCTGGGAGAGGGTGGACGCAGATACGCAGTATTTT	CASGPWERVDADTQYF
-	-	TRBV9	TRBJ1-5	TGCGCCAGCAGCGAAACAGGGAGTGGCCAGCCCCAGCATTTT	CASSETGSGQPQHF
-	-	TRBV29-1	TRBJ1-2	TGCAGCGTTGAGAACGGGGTAGAATATGGCTACACCTTC	CSVENGVEYGYTF
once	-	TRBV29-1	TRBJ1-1	TGCAGCGTTTTCAGACAGTCACGAACACTGATAGCTTTCTTT	CSVFRQSRTLIAFF
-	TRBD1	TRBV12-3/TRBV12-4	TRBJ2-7	TGTGCCAACAGTTTAGTTGGGACAGGGTTAGAGCAGTACTTC	CANSLVGTGLEQYF
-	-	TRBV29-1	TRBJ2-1	TGCAGCGTTGTGGGTACGGCGAGGGGGCAGTTCTTC	CSVVGTARGQFF
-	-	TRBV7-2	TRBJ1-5	TGTGCCAGCAGCTTGGATTATAATCAGCCCCAGCATTTT	CASSLDYNQPQHF
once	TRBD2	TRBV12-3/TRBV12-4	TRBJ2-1	TGTGCCAGCAGTTCCAGACTAGCCCTGCACCCCTACAATGAGCAGTTCTTC	CASSSRLALHPYNEQFF
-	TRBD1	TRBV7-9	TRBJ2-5	TGTGCCAGCAGCCCTAGGACGACAGGGGTACAAGAGACCCAGTACTTC	CASSPRTTGVQETQYF